Shown below are 32 T cell receptor beta chains from a single sample sequenced in a study of OX40 agonist ivuxolimab in advanced cancers. TCRdb keeps only in-frame clones here, not all; method: immunoSEQ multiplex PCR. The sample has about 95,000 clones; 89% are singletons. This material consisted of CD4+ or CD8+ T cells sorted from blood, taken in a trial of the OX40 agonist ivuxolimab. These TCRs come from an adult with an advanced solid tumor such as melanoma, head and neck, liver or kidney cancer.

The chain employs TRBV6-4 and TRBJ2-5; 15 nucleotides match TRBD2. This CDR3 spans 15 amino acids. V shed 8 bases and J 12 bases; nucleotides not matched to a gene: 13. Germline V gene lookup returns CDR1 MRHNA and CDR2 SNTAGT. The CDR3 loop is CASGVHGLAGGPEYF. The CDR3 DNA reads TGTGCCAGCGGGGTACATGGACTAGCGGGAGGGCCGGAGTACTTC.

This chain links TRBV28 with TRBJ2-3, with no clear D. Germline loops: CDR1 MDHEN, CDR2 SYDVKM. With 5 bases removed from V and 2 bases from J, the gap between germline ends came to 14 bases. This CDR3 has 15 residues. CDR3 nucleotides: TGTGCCAGCAGTCCCCGGATGGAGAACACAGATACGCAGTATTTT. Translated: CASSPRMENTDTQYF.

The gene calls are TRBV7-2 and TRBJ2-5; 13 bases agree with TRBD2. V lost 5 bases and J lost 0; bases outside the gene matches: 3. CDR3 length equals 16 residues. CDR1 is SGHTA, CDR2 FQGNSA, per germline. CDR3 nucleotides: TGTGCCAGCAGCCTTACTAGCGGGGGGGACCAAGAGACCCAGTACTTC. It translates to CASSLTSGGDQETQYF.

The J gene is TRBJ2-1, the V gene TRBV9, with D perhaps matching TRBD2 (7 bases). The V gene's germline CDR1 is SGDLS and CDR2 YYNGEE. Trimming pared 6 bases from V and 8 bases from J, leaving 24 bases between. The CDR3 spans 16 residues. CDR3 sequence reads: CASTLGGGTGAHEQFF. The CDR3 nucleotides are TGTGCCAGCACCCTAGGGGGGGGGACGGGAGCCCATGAGCAGTTCTTC. The variable domain in full, with the rest retrieved from reference TRBV9 and TRBJ2-1, is DSGVTQTPKHLITATGQRVTLRCSPRSGDLSVYWYQQSLDQGLQFLIQYYNGEERAKGNILERFSAQQFPDLHSELNLSSLELGDSALYFCASTLGGGTGAHEQFFGPGTRLTVL.

This clone occurred a few times. The rearrangement links TRBV19 to TRBJ2-7; D may be TRBD1 (6 bases). The V and J ends lost 6 bases and 0 bases respectively, with 15 bases between them. CDR3 length equals 15 residues. Germline V gives CDR1 LNHDA, CDR2 SQIVND (reference sequence). CDR3 residues: CASRLSGHSSYEQYF. DNA for the CDR3: TGTGCCAGTAGGCTTTCGGGACATAGCTCCTACGAGCAGTACTTC.

The CDR3 spells CASSLVAPGSSGYTF. In DNA form, the CDR3 reads TGCGCCAGCAGCTTGGTTGCCCCGGGGTCGAGTGGCTACACCTTC. The chain employs TRBV5-1 and TRBJ1-2; no clear D. The CDR3 is 15 residues long. The V end lost 0 bases, the J end lost 7 bases, and 16 bases lay between the germline ends. From germline, CDR1 is SGHRS and CDR2 YFSETQ. The whole variable domain, remainder taken from reference TRBV5-1 and TRBJ1-2, is KAGVTQTPRYLIKTRGQQVTLSCSPISGHRSVSWYQQTPGQGLQFLFEYFSETQRNKGNFPGRFSGRQFSNSRSEMNVSTLELGDSALYLCASSLVAPGSSGYTFGSGTRLTVV.

The genes are TRBV7-9 and TRBJ1-5; 10 bases align to TRBD1. The V gene end was trimmed by 0 bases and the J gene end by 7 bases; junction bases not matched to a gene: 12. The CDR3 runs 18 residues. Looked up from germline, CDR1 is SEHNR and CDR2 is FQNEAQ (reference sequence). This CDR3 is CASSLAGPGQGYRQPQHF. The CDR3 region has the DNA TGTGCCAGCAGCTTAGCGGGTCCGGGACAGGGGTATAGACAGCCCCAGCATTTT. Complete variable domain (other parts from reference TRBV7-9 and TRBJ1-5): DTGVSQNPRHKITKRGQNVTFRCDPISEHNRLYWYRQTLGQGPEFLTYFQNEAQLEKSRLLSDRFSAERPKGSFSTLEIQRTEQGDSAMYLCASSLAGPGQGYRQPQHFGDGTRLSIL.

V is TRBV29-1 and J is TRBJ2-4; the D is unclear. The germline V gene has CDR1 SQVTM and CDR2 ANQGSEA. This CDR3 has 11 residues. Trimming stripped 6 bases from V and 8 bases from J, with 11 bases between. The CDR3 coding sequence is TGCAGCGTAAACAAAGCCGACATTCAGTACTTC. The encoded protein is CSVNKADIQYF.

V is TRBV6-1 and J is TRBJ2-7; TRBD1 matches at 8 bases. V lost 5 bases and J lost 1; bases outside the gene matches: 4. The germline gives CDR1 MNHNS, CDR2 SASEGT. The CDR3 runs to 14 residues. The CDR3, as DNA: TGTGCCAGCAGTATTACAGGGGGATCCTACGAGCAGTACTTC. Residues: CASSITGGSYEQYF.

This chain's CDR3 is CASSLGTGEAFF. CDR3 DNA sequence: TGTGCCAGCAGCTTAGGGACAGGTGAAGCTTTCTTT. The chain is built from TRBV7-3 and TRBJ1-1; TRBD1 agrees at 8 bases. The V and J ends lost 2 bases and 7 bases, in that order; junction bases with no gene match: 0. Looked up from germline, CDR1 is SGHTA and CDR2 is FQGTGA. CDR3 length: 12 residues. Looking up the rest from reference TRBV7-3 and TRBJ1-1 gives the full variable domain: GAGVSQTPSNKVTEKGKYVELRCDPISGHTALYWYRQSLGQGPEFLIYFQGTGAADDSGLPNDRFFAVRPEGSVSTLKIQRTERGDSAVYLCASSLGTGEAFFGQGTRLTVV.

The V and J genes are TRBV5-1 and TRBJ1-4, with 8 bases that match TRBD1. Germline V gene sequence: CDR1 SGHRS, CDR2 YFSETQ. V lost 4 bases and J lost 5; bases outside the gene matches: 7. This CDR3 is 15 amino acids long. The CDR3 DNA reads TGCGCCAGCAGCCTCGGACAGGGCCGAAATGAAAAACTGTTTTTT. Translation: CASSLGQGRNEKLFF. Full variable domain (missing parts from reference TRBV5-1 and TRBJ1-4): KAGVTQTPRYLIKTRGQQVTLSCSPISGHRSVSWYQQTPGQGLQFLFEYFSETQRNKGNFPGRFSGRQFSNSRSEMNVSTLELGDSALYLCASSLGQGRNEKLFFGSGTQLSVL.

The chain has TRBV12-2 and TRBJ1-2. TRBV12-2 is termed a pseudogene. This CDR3 comprises 16 residues. The CDR3 reads CASRLAGGQDPGGYTF. The CDR3 DNA follows: TGTGCAAGTCGCTTAGCGGGGGGGCAGGACCCCGGTGGCTACACCTTC.

The chain is built from TRBV30 and TRBJ1-5, with 8 bases matching TRBD1. With 3 bases clipped from V and 4 bases from J, the junction kept 8 bases outside the gene matches. The CDR3 extends over 15 amino acids. Germline V gene lookup returns CDR1 GTSNPN and CDR2 SVGIG (reference sequence). The CDR3 region has the DNA TGTGCCTGGAGCCTTGGGACAGGTAGGAATCAGCCCCAGCATTTT. Its protein product is CAWSLGTGRNQPQHF.

The V call is TRBV28, the J call TRBJ2-7; D gene ambiguous. The CDR3 totals 14 residues. CDR1 MDHEN and CDR2 SYDVKM come from the germline V gene. V lost 7 bases to trimming and J lost 1 base, with 14 bases between them. CDR3 loop: CASNPPNYSYEQYF. For the CDR3, the DNA is TGTGCCAGCAACCCCCCAAACTATTCCTACGAGCAGTACTTC.

V usage is TRBV4-2 and J usage is TRBJ2-7; 9 nucleotides agree with TRBD2. V was clipped by 1 base and J by 1 base; unmatched bases: 5. This CDR3 has 16 amino acids. Germline values: CDR1 LGHNA, CDR2 YNFKEQ. DNA for the CDR3: TGTGCCAGCAGCCAAGGCTTAGCGGGAGCGTCCTACGAGCAGTACTTC. It codes for CASSQGLAGASYEQYF.

This chain links TRBV4-1 with TRBJ2-7; 7 bases are shared with TRBD2. The CDR3 runs to 19 residues. Germline V gene data show CDR1 as MGHRA and CDR2 as YSYEKL. V gave up 9 bases and J gave up 2 bases; unmatched junction bases: 25. CDR3 in DNA: TGCGCCAGATGCGAAGGGAGCCGAAGCGGGGCGCAGGGTACCTACGAGCAGTACTTC. The encoded protein is CARCEGSRSGAQGTYEQYF.

The chain carries TRBV7-2 and TRBJ1-2; D may be TRBD1 (5 bases). The CDR3 contains 13 residues. Germline lookup yields CDR1 SGHTA and CDR2 FQGNSA. Trimming took 2 bases from V and 3 from J, leaving 7 bases between them. This CDR3 is CASSLRDYYGYTF. The CDR3 DNA reads TGTGCCAGCAGCTTACGGGACTACTATGGCTACACCTTC.

The genes are TRBV4-1 and TRBJ2-7, with no clear D. V was shortened by 1 base and J by 4 bases, with 17 bases between the two germline ends. This CDR3 contains 16 residues. CDR1 is MGHRA and CDR2 is YSYEKL in the germline V gene. The CDR3 nucleotides read TGCGCCAGCAGCCAAGGTTTTGCACAGCGCAAGTACGAGCAGTACTTC. It codes for CASSQGFAQRKYEQYF.

This sequence joins TRBV7-8 and TRBJ2-3; D gene unclear. V was cut by 7 bases and J by 0 bases, with 14 bases left in between. Germline V gene data show CDR1 as SGHVS and CDR2 as FQNEAQ. This CDR3 is built from 15 residues. This CDR3 reads CASNYNLDSTDTQYF. The CDR3 coding sequence is TGTGCCAGCAACTACAACTTAGACAGCACAGATACGCAGTATTTT.

This clone was found a few times. The chain joins TRBV30 to TRBJ2-2, with TRBD1 matching 8 bases. The germline CDR1 and CDR2 sequences are GTSNPN and SVGIG (reference sequence). V was pared by 4 bases and J by 7 bases, with 5 bases of the junction left unmatched. CDR3 length: 13 amino acids. CDR3 protein: CAWTRGRSGELFF. The DNA of the CDR3 is TGTGCCTGGACCAGGGGGCGTAGCGGGGAGCTGTTTTTT.

The chain uses TRBV30 and TRBJ2-1; D not resolved. V lost 2 bases and J lost 7, with 15 bases in between. The CDR3 has 14 amino acids. Germline V CDR1 and CDR2: GTSNPN, SVGIG (reference sequence). CDR3 in amino acids: CAWSPLVKRNEQFF. CDR3 sequence (DNA): TGTGCCTGGAGTCCGCTAGTTAAGAGGAATGAGCAGTTCTTC.

V gene TRBV30 combines with J gene TRBJ1-2; tentative D call: TRBD1 (5 bases). The CDR3 contains 12 residues. Germline V lookup: CDR1 GTSNPN, CDR2 SVGIG (reference sequence). V lost 2 bases, J lost 5 bases, and 9 bases lay in between. This CDR3 is CAWSRDGYGYTF. In DNA form, the CDR3 reads TGTGCCTGGAGTCGGGACGGTTATGGCTACACCTTC.

The V call is TRBV7-9, the J call TRBJ2-7; TRBD2 matches at 7 bases. This CDR3 region has 14 residues. The germline V gene has CDR1 SEHNR and CDR2 FQNEAQ (reference sequence). Trimming removed 7 bases from V and 3 bases from J; junction bases left unmatched: 9. CDR3 DNA sequence: TGTGCCAGCATGGTTGGCGGGAGCCACTACGAGCAGTACTTC. This sequence encodes CASMVGGSHYEQYF.

V and J are TRBV5-1 and TRBJ2-7; 7 bases align to TRBD1. The CDR3 is 16 residues long. In germline, CDR1 is SGHRS, CDR2 YFSETQ. The J segment lost 5 bases and the V segment lost 1 base, leaving 12 bases of the junction unmatched. The CDR3 region is CASSLISGQGVDEQYF. DNA for the CDR3: TGCGCCAGCAGCTTGATCTCGGGTCAGGGGGTAGACGAGCAGTACTTC.

This sequence joins TRBV5-1 and TRBJ2-2; 8 bases line up with TRBD1. There are 14 residues in the CDR3. After removal of 3 bases from V and 7 bases from J, the junction contained 5 bases not matched to a gene. Germline assignment: CDR1 SGHRS and CDR2 YFSETQ. Written as DNA, the CDR3 is TGCGCCAGCAGCTCCAGGGGGCAAAACGGGGAGCTGTTTTTT. Translating it yields CASSSRGQNGELFF.

In this sample, this clone turned up a few times. The gene calls are TRBV18 and TRBJ1-2; 10 bases map to TRBD1. Germline V gene data show CDR1 as KGHSH and CDR2 as LQKENI. The CDR3 is 15 residues long. With V trimmed by 3 bases and J by 3 bases, 4 bases remained unmatched. The CDR3 is CASSPSTGGDYGYTF. The CDR3 bases are TGTGCCAGCTCACCTTCGACAGGGGGCGACTATGGCTACACCTTC.

This chain links TRBV6-6 with TRBJ2-5; D is uncertain. Germline V gene sequence: CDR1 MNHNY, CDR2 SVGAGI (reference sequence). V shed 5 bases and J shed 0 bases, with 13 bases lying between them. The CDR3 totals 15 residues. The CDR3 protein is CASSHFNADQETQYF. Here the CDR3 DNA reads TGTGCCAGCAGTCATTTTAATGCAGACCAAGAGACCCAGTACTTC.

This sequence joins TRBV7-9 and TRBJ2-1; 8 positions match TRBD2. Germline assignment: CDR1 SEHNR and CDR2 FQNEAQ (reference sequence). With 3 bases clipped from V and 2 bases from J, the junction kept 9 bases outside the gene matches. The CDR3 length is 17 residues. In DNA form, the CDR3 reads TGTGCCAGCAGCTTGTCCCGTTGGGGACTAGCCTACAATGAGCAGTTCTTC. This encodes CASSLSRWGLAYNEQFF.

The chain combines TRBV5-8 with TRBJ2-3; 8 nucleotides line up with TRBD1. The CDR3 runs to 17 residues. Germline values: CDR1 SGHTS, CDR2 YDEGEE. Trimming at V came to 0 bases and at J to 1 base, leaving 7 bases not matched to a gene. CDR3 sequence reads: CASSLGIPGQGTDTQYF. The CDR3 DNA reads TGTGCCAGCAGCTTGGGGATACCGGGACAGGGCACAGATACGCAGTATTTT.

The genes are TRBV5-1 and TRBJ1-1; D is undetermined. The V end lost 1 base, the J end lost 1 base, and 5 bases lay between the germline ends. The CDR3 is 13 amino acids. Germline assignment: CDR1 SGHRS and CDR2 YFSETQ. In DNA, the CDR3 is TGCGCCAGCAGCTTGCAAGGGAACACTGAAGCTTTCTTT. Its translation: CASSLQGNTEAFF.

The chain combines TRBV19 with TRBJ2-7; 7 nucleotides align to TRBD1. Per germline, CDR1 LNHDA and CDR2 SQIVND (reference sequence). With 9 bases clipped from V and 3 bases from J, the junction kept 5 bases outside the gene matches. CDR3 size: 12 residues. The CDR3 coding sequence is TGTGCCAGCTCACGGGACAGCTACGAGCAGTACTTC. It translates to CASSRDSYEQYF.

The rearrangement links TRBV19 to TRBJ2-5; no clear D. The V end was cut by 4 bases, the J end by 6 bases, with 12 bases between. The CDR3 is made up of 13 amino acids. CDR1 is LNHDA and CDR2 is SQIVND in the germline V gene (reference sequence). CDR3 sequence: CASSKTGQKTQYF. CDR3 bases: TGTGCCAGTAGTAAAACTGGTCAAAAGACCCAGTACTTC.